The rows below give T cell receptor beta chains drawn from one sample of a study of blood T cell repertoires in COVID-19. Clones were read by immunoSEQ multiplex PCR, and TCRdb kept only the in-frame ones, dropping some. The sample contains about 240,000 clones, about 84% of which appear only once. Sequencing was carried out using peripheral blood. These receptor sequences come from a man older than 75 with acute or convalescent COVID-19. The CDR3 runs from the conserved cysteine through the conserved F or W. The order of the fields is J gene, V gene, D gene, clone size, CDR3 protein, CDR3 DNA. D genes are given only for firm matches. Size is stated for part of the rows, as once, few or many counts, or as a class when the clone is expanded.

j_call: TRBJ2-1; v_call: TRBV19; d_call: TRBD2; clone_size: -; cdr3_aa: CASSIDRGELFF; cdr3_nt: TGTGCCAGTAGTATAGATCGGGGGGAACTGTTCTTC
j_call: TRBJ2-7; v_call: TRBV27; d_call: TRBD1; clone_size: -; cdr3_aa: CASSLDRTYEQYF; cdr3_nt: TGTGCCAGCAGTTTGGACAGGACCTACGAGCAGTACTTC
j_call: TRBJ1-6; v_call: TRBV5-1; d_call: TRBD1; clone_size: few; cdr3_aa: CASSLGDRDNSPLHF; cdr3_nt: TGCGCCAGCAGCTTGGGGGACAGGGATAATTCACCCCTCCACTTT
j_call: TRBJ2-2; v_call: TRBV10-3; d_call: -; clone_size: -; cdr3_aa: CATQGAGELFF; cdr3_nt: TGTGCCACCCAGGGTGCCGGGGAGCTGTTTTTT
j_call: TRBJ1-4; v_call: TRBV2; d_call: TRBD1; clone_size: -; cdr3_aa: CASSAPRQGDGEKLFF; cdr3_nt: TGTGCCAGCAGCGCGCCCCGACAGGGTGACGGTGAAAAACTGTTTTTT
j_call: TRBJ2-7; v_call: TRBV28; d_call: TRBD2; clone_size: -; cdr3_aa: CASEGTTSSYEQYF; cdr3_nt: TGTGCCAGCGAGGGGACTACCAGCTCCTACGAGCAGTACTTC
j_call: TRBJ1-3; v_call: TRBV13; d_call: TRBD1; clone_size: -; cdr3_aa: CASSPDRGDTIYF; cdr3_nt: TGTGCCAGCAGCCCGGACAGGGGGGACACCATATATTTT
j_call: TRBJ1-6; v_call: TRBV5-3; d_call: -; clone_size: -; cdr3_aa: CARSLVAGPYNSPLHF; cdr3_nt: TGTGCCAGAAGCTTGGTCGCAGGCCCGTATAATTCACCCCTCCACTTT
j_call: TRBJ1-5; v_call: TRBV7-2; d_call: TRBD1; clone_size: -; cdr3_aa: CASSSMRSRQGYNQPQHF; cdr3_nt: TGTGCCAGCAGCTCCATGAGATCCCGACAGGGATACAATCAGCCCCAGCATTTT
j_call: TRBJ1-1; v_call: TRBV3-1/TRBV3-2; d_call: -; clone_size: -; cdr3_aa: CATRREGTEAFF; cdr3_nt: TGTGCCACCCGGCGGGAGGGCACTGAAGCTTTCTTT
j_call: TRBJ1-1; v_call: TRBV3-1/TRBV3-2; d_call: TRBD1; clone_size: -; cdr3_aa: CASSYKTGMNTEAFF; cdr3_nt: TGTGCCAGCAGCTATAAGACAGGGATGAACACTGAAGCTTTCTTT
j_call: TRBJ1-2; v_call: TRBV5-8; d_call: -; clone_size: once; cdr3_aa: CASSLMPLYGYTF; cdr3_nt: TGTGCCAGCAGCTTGATGCCCCTATATGGCTACACCTTC
j_call: TRBJ1-3; v_call: TRBV11-1; d_call: TRBD1; clone_size: -; cdr3_aa: CASSRTGDSGNTIYF; cdr3_nt: TGTGCCAGCAGCCGGACAGGAGACTCTGGAAACACCATATATTTT
j_call: TRBJ2-1; v_call: TRBV6-5; d_call: -; clone_size: -; cdr3_aa: CASSYSEEGAEQFF; cdr3_nt: TGTGCCAGCAGTTACTCGGAAGAGGGCGCTGAGCAGTTCTTC
j_call: TRBJ2-7; v_call: TRBV20-1; d_call: -; clone_size: -; cdr3_aa: CSASTLYEQYF; cdr3_nt: TGCAGTGCTTCCACCCTATACGAGCAGTACTTC
j_call: TRBJ2-5; v_call: TRBV5-4; d_call: TRBD2; clone_size: -; cdr3_aa: CASSLSRGAGETQYF; cdr3_nt: TGTGCCAGCAGCTTGTCGCGGGGGGCTGGGGAGACCCAGTACTTC
j_call: TRBJ1-5; v_call: TRBV6-5; d_call: -; clone_size: -; cdr3_aa: CASSSYKGHNQPQHF; cdr3_nt: TGTGCCAGCAGTTCCTATAAGGGGCACAATCAGCCCCAGCATTTT
j_call: TRBJ1-3; v_call: TRBV5-4; d_call: -; clone_size: -; cdr3_aa: CASSQAGGAMGNTIYF; cdr3_nt: TGTGCCAGCAGCCAGGCGGGGGGCGCGATGGGAAACACCATATATTTT
j_call: TRBJ1-3; v_call: TRBV28; d_call: -; clone_size: few; cdr3_aa: CASSFQGMSGNTIYF; cdr3_nt: TGTGCCAGCAGTTTCCAGGGGATGTCTGGAAACACCATATATTTT
j_call: TRBJ2-7; v_call: TRBV3-1/TRBV3-2; d_call: -; clone_size: -; cdr3_aa: CASSQAGGATEQYF; cdr3_nt: TGTGCCAGCAGCCAAGCCGGGGGTGCAACCGAGCAGTACTTC
j_call: TRBJ2-2; v_call: TRBV2; d_call: TRBD1; clone_size: -; cdr3_aa: CASSEGTGVTGELFF; cdr3_nt: TGTGCCAGCAGTGAAGGGACAGGAGTCACCGGGGAGCTGTTTTTT
j_call: TRBJ2-6; v_call: TRBV7-8; d_call: -; clone_size: -; cdr3_aa: CASSRSGGANVLTF; cdr3_nt: TGTGCCAGCAGCCGGTCGGGAGGGGCCAACGTCCTGACTTTC
j_call: TRBJ2-2; v_call: TRBV11-2; d_call: TRBD1; clone_size: -; cdr3_aa: CASSLVGRGLNTGELFF; cdr3_nt: TGTGCCAGCAGCTTAGTGGGTAGGGGGCTGAATACCGGGGAGCTGTTTTTT
j_call: TRBJ2-3; v_call: TRBV19; d_call: -; clone_size: -; cdr3_aa: CASSTGWAAGRIDTQYF; cdr3_nt: TGTGCCAGTAGTACCGGTTGGGCAGCCGGCCGTATAGATACGCAGTATTTT
j_call: TRBJ2-5; v_call: TRBV2; d_call: -; clone_size: once; cdr3_aa: CASSFLLAQETQYF; cdr3_nt: TGTGCCAGCAGCTTCCTTTTGGCACAAGAGACCCAGTACTTC
j_call: TRBJ2-5; v_call: TRBV11-2; d_call: TRBD2; clone_size: once; cdr3_aa: CASSLSAGGPQTQYF; cdr3_nt: TGTGCCAGCAGCCTCTCGGCGGGAGGGCCGCAGACCCAGTACTTC
j_call: TRBJ2-5; v_call: TRBV3-1/TRBV3-2; d_call: -; clone_size: -; cdr3_aa: CASSQDLIRLAETQYF; cdr3_nt: TGTGCCAGCAGCCAAGACCTTATACGGTTAGCGGAGACCCAGTACTTC
j_call: TRBJ1-2; v_call: TRBV20-1; d_call: -; clone_size: -; cdr3_aa: CSARGREGYTF; cdr3_nt: TGCAGTGCTAGAGGCAGGGAAGGCTACACCTTC
j_call: TRBJ2-7; v_call: TRBV4-1; d_call: -; clone_size: -; cdr3_aa: CASSQGQPPLYEQYF; cdr3_nt: TGCGCCAGCAGCCAAGGACAGCCTCCACTCTACGAGCAGTACTTC
j_call: TRBJ2-1; v_call: TRBV5-1; d_call: TRBD2; clone_size: -; cdr3_aa: CASSVSGNRNEQFF; cdr3_nt: TGCGCCAGCAGCGTTAGCGGGAACAGGAATGAGCAGTTCTTC
j_call: TRBJ1-2; v_call: TRBV20-1; d_call: -; clone_size: -; cdr3_aa: CSASNPGFDYGYTF; cdr3_nt: TGCAGTGCTAGTAATCCCGGGTTTGACTATGGCTACACCTTC
j_call: TRBJ1-2; v_call: TRBV7-8; d_call: -; clone_size: -; cdr3_aa: CASSLGGQPSRFGYTF; cdr3_nt: TGTGCCAGCAGCTTAGGAGGACAGCCCTCACGGTTTGGCTACACCTTC
j_call: TRBJ1-2; v_call: TRBV5-1; d_call: TRBD1; clone_size: -; cdr3_aa: CASSFRDRGLGNYGYTF; cdr3_nt: TGCGCCAGCAGCTTCCGGGACAGGGGGCTCGGAAACTATGGCTACACCTTC
j_call: TRBJ2-1; v_call: TRBV27; d_call: TRBD1; clone_size: -; cdr3_aa: CASSRGQSYNEQFF; cdr3_nt: TGTGCCAGCAGTCGGGGACAGAGCTACAATGAGCAGTTCTTC
j_call: TRBJ1-1; v_call: TRBV2; d_call: -; clone_size: -; cdr3_aa: CASSVMGGEITEAFF; cdr3_nt: TGTGCCAGCAGTGTGATGGGGGGGGAGATAACTGAAGCTTTCTTT
j_call: TRBJ2-1; v_call: TRBV28; d_call: TRBD1; clone_size: -; cdr3_aa: CASSSSGTVSYNEQFF; cdr3_nt: TGTGCCAGCAGTTCCTCGGGGACAGTGTCCTACAATGAGCAGTTCTTC
j_call: TRBJ2-2; v_call: TRBV6-5; d_call: TRBD2; clone_size: -; cdr3_aa: CASTLTSGNTGELFF; cdr3_nt: TGTGCCAGCACCCTTACTAGCGGCAACACCGGGGAGCTGTTTTTT
j_call: TRBJ2-2; v_call: TRBV18; d_call: TRBD1; clone_size: once; cdr3_aa: CASSPRTGAAGELFF; cdr3_nt: TGTGCCAGCTCACCACGGACAGGTGCAGCCGGGGAGCTGTTTTTT
j_call: TRBJ1-1; v_call: TRBV6-6; d_call: -; clone_size: once; cdr3_aa: CASSFQGGAEAFF; cdr3_nt: TGTGCCAGCAGCTTTCAGGGAGGGGCTGAAGCTTTCTTT
j_call: TRBJ1-1; v_call: TRBV6-4; d_call: -; clone_size: once; cdr3_aa: CASSDGPSNTEAFF; cdr3_nt: TGTGCCAGCAGTGACGGGCCTTCAAACACTGAAGCTTTCTTT
j_call: TRBJ2-7; v_call: TRBV4-3; d_call: TRBD1; clone_size: few; cdr3_aa: CASSQETGQGKKEQYF; cdr3_nt: TGCGCCAGCAGCCAAGAAACGGGACAGGGGAAGAAGGAGCAGTACTTC
j_call: TRBJ2-3; v_call: TRBV19; d_call: -; clone_size: -; cdr3_aa: CASSSRADTQYF; cdr3_nt: TGTGCCAGTAGTAGCAGGGCAGATACGCAGTATTTT
j_call: TRBJ2-3; v_call: TRBV2; d_call: TRBD1; clone_size: -; cdr3_aa: CASTGQGASSTDTQYF; cdr3_nt: TGTGCCAGCACCGGACAGGGAGCCTCTAGCACAGATACGCAGTATTTT
j_call: TRBJ2-4; v_call: TRBV5-1; d_call: TRBD1; clone_size: once; cdr3_aa: CASSPPTGQPKYF; cdr3_nt: TGCGCCAGCAGCCCCCCTACGGGACAGCCCAAGTACTTC